The source of this T cell receptor beta chain is a study of cytomegalovirus exposure and HLA in healthy donors. The study's findings and limits: A later analysis reportedly found fewer N-insertions in an Asian-associated ancestry cluster than the roughly 670-donor mean.

About this clone: As yet, its antigen is unknown.

Trimming took 2 bases from V and 2 from J, leaving 6 bases between them. CDR3 size: 13 residues. Germline V CDR1 and CDR2: SGHNT, YYREEE (reference sequence). The PCR contained 60 Vbeta and 13 Jbeta primers. Sequenced by immunoSEQ multiplex PCR; TCRdb stores in-frame clones only, minus some. Among around 37,000 clones, 82% were seen once, and the ten largest hold about 11%. This clonotype was obtained from a woman aged 18-29 years in good health and CMV-seropositive. The chain uses TRBV5-4 and TRBJ2-3; the D is unclear. The source material was PBMCs. CDR3 nucleotide sequence: TGTGCCAGCAGCTTTACAAACACAGATACGCAGTATTTT. Translation gives CASSFTNTDTQYF.